This T cell receptor beta chain is from a study of blood T cells in healthy people across ages (dated by TCRdb to the mid-2010s). As for the study more broadly: In model experiments, template switching captured about one uniquely barcoded TCR beta cDNA molecule for every two T cells. To track age-related changes in TCR beta repertoire diversity, the study relied on deep sequencing normalized with unique cDNA molecular identifiers. The donors were split into four age groups: young (average approximately 16 years), middle-aged (around 37), aged (approximately 60) and long-lived (roughly 86). To avoid experimental bias, donors of different ages were spread randomly across the sequencing lanes. Using the same blood draw, the study looked at two additional independent replicas of 1 million unique cDNA reads for two donors, one aged 18 to 30 and the other aged 80 or older. On the study overall, not on this receptor specifically: Observed TCR beta diversity per million T cells fell roughly linearly with age, and a significant reduction was already apparent by age roughly 41. The CMV infection status of donors was not known, potentially confounding age-related changes in expanded clonotypes. Compared with the aged group, the long-lived group had more naive CD4+ T cells, fewer expanded clones and increased TCR diversity, suggesting age selection. The percentage of naive T cells measured by flow cytometry correlated strongly with observed TCR beta diversity. Conclusive comparison of naive and antigen-experienced compartments was prevented by the profiling of bulk unsorted PBMCs. Estimates of total diversity based on one million sequenced T cells were considered lower bounds and underestimates.

The receptor library was made with 5' RACE. TCRdb shows the sequencer as Illumina HiSeq 2500. The second PCR ran for roughly 6 to 11 cycles and used a J-beta primer mix along with a sample-barcoded 5' primer. Each TCR beta cDNA molecule received a unique molecular identifier from a template-switch 5' adaptor carrying 12 random nucleotides. At least 3 million CDR3-containing paired-end reads were obtained from each sample. First-strand cDNA synthesis was performed from all RNA using the Mint cDNA synthesis kit, with priming by a TRBC-specific oligonucleotide. All cDNA was treated with uracil-DNA glycosylase and then went through a first 18-cycle PCR with the universal primers M1SS and BC2_uni_R. In the original analysis: For normalization, 1 million high-quality reads, each with a distinct molecular identifier, were randomly selected from each sample. Reads sharing molecular identifiers were discarded rather than binned into consensus sequences. CDR3 identification, clonotype clustering and error correction used MiTCR with a Q25 quality threshold and the strictest error-elimination algorithm. A nonparametric unseen species model with Euler transformation was used to estimate a lower bound on total TCR beta diversity. TCRdb reran the public reads through fastp at Q25 and MiXCR, keeping productive beta chains. Each record represents a unique CDR3 protein, reported with the most common genes and DNA among its rows. The V and J calls shown here were made by TCRdb, not taken from the authors' results. The sample profile shows about a million distinct CDR3 sequences; roughly 52% of them were found once. Jointly, the top ten make up about an eighth of the sample.

The donors were 40 or so Caucasian individuals from Russia, aged roughly 6 to 90 years, who were systemically healthy. Approximately 9.3 milliliters of peripheral blood were collected from each donor into EDTA-treated Vacutainer tubes. Ficoll-Paque density-gradient centrifugation was used to isolate PBMCs, with at least 7 million per sample. Total RNA, at least 6 micrograms per sample, was extracted from PBMCs with Trizol reagent. For every donor, an aliquot of PBMCs went through flow cytometry to measure the percentages of naive CD45RAhigh/CD27high T cells. V loses 5 bases, J loses 6 bases, and the germline ends lie 15 bases apart. Including the terminal cysteine and phenylalanine, the CDR3 comprises 14 residues. Only the CDR3 DNA stays, 42 bases, in frame from base 1. Taken from the germline V gene, the CDR1 and CDR2 loops are SGHAT and FQNNGV. Comment on this clonotype: Its antigen is currently not known. No per-base quality is available; no much larger clone lies one base away.

This clonotype was obtained from a man aged 30 to 45 in good health. Input material: blood. This sequence uses TRBV11-2 and TRBJ2-3; the D gene is unclear. At the DNA level, the sequence is TGTGCCAGCAGCAGGGTCCTTAGGCCCGATACGCAGTATTTT. Its coded protein is CASSRVLRPDTQYF.